This T cell receptor (beta chain) was observed in a study of long-term antiretroviral therapy in people with HIV. Study-wide results and limits: Dominant in the repertoire at all time points were clones expanded before ART.

The libraries were made with immunoSEQ v3.0 at survey level. Sequencing used immunoSEQ multiplex PCR; TCRdb keeps in-frame clones, though not all of them. In the table there are roughly 30,000 clones, nearly 95% of which are singletons. CDR3 length equals 13 residues. V lost 5 bases and J lost 0, with 7 bases in between. Germline values: CDR1 MNHNY, CDR2 SVGAGI (reference sequence). A remark on this clone: The antigen is undetermined.

This sequence was found in a woman between 40 and 50 years old with HIV. Material: unsorted PBMCs, obtained almost 6.7 years after starting antiretroviral therapy. The chain uses TRBV6-6 and TRBJ1-1; no clear D gene. This CDR3 reads CASSPGLNTEAFF. CDR3 coding DNA: TGTGCCAGCAGTCCAGGCTTGAACACTGAAGCTTTCTTT.